This T cell receptor beta chain was identified in a study of T cell responses to AZD1222 COVID-19 vaccine (dated by TCRdb to the early 2020s). As for the study more broadly: Because spike-specific TCR depth and breadth did not differ between the two schedules, AZD1222 recipients who got a second dose at roughly 4 weeks were pooled with those who got a second dose at roughly 12 weeks. A total of about 230 trial participants underwent TCR sequencing, of whom about 210 received two doses of AZD1222 and around 26 received two doses of the MenACWY control vaccine. Trial participants were enrolled by age into subgroups of 18-55, 56-69 and 70-plus years, and around 150, 29 and 61 TCR-sequenced participants, respectively, were included in these subgroups. The full study reports these points: Participants were mostly white British and included more females than males, and it was suggested by the authors that clonal diversity may have been underestimated. Epitopes outside the regions mutated in the B.1.351 and B.1.1.7 variants were reportedly recognized by nearly half of the unique spike-specific TCRs. Spike-specific TCR breadth and depth rose significantly after two AZD1222 doses compared with day 0 and with MenACWY recipients. Because no day 14 peak-response samples were available, repertoires were characterized only after the peak T cell response. The whole spike protein was spanned by vaccine-associated CD4 TCRs, and dominant responses were seen in regions 160-218 and 743-854. Only six AZD1222 recipients were SARS-CoV-2 seropositive at baseline, limiting conclusions about previously exposed vaccinees. The 56-69-year group was small, and its depth increase did not reach significance, likely because of low power.

CDR1 and CDR2, looked up from the germline V gene (reference sequence), are LNHDA and SQIVND. V lost 3 bases and J lost 4 bases; the stretch between them is 10 bases long. The CDR3 goes from the cysteine to the phenylalanine over 14 residues. Of the read, only the CDR3 DNA is kept; its 42 bases are in frame from base 1. As concerns this clone: Its antigen is unknown. Base qualities are not at hand, and no much larger clone is one base apart. Other DNA sequences in the same sample also yield this CDR3.

Explained via the paper, the time point label denotes: baseline before first vaccination. Vaccinee samples came from UK trials COV001 and COV002, including a single-blind randomized controlled phase 2/3 trial of AZD1222 (ChAdOx1 nCoV-19) in healthy adults. For TCRbeta chain sequencing, PBMC samples from trial participants were taken at day 0 and at day 28 after the second dose. The CDR3 regions of human TCRbeta chains were analyzed by immunosequencing. Per the authors' processing: Repertoire TCRs were matched against a reference library of SARS-CoV-2-specific TCRs generated with the MIRA antigen-specificity platform. Breadth was defined as the fraction of unique TCRs that were SARS-CoV-2-associated. Depth was defined as the fraction of total T cells that were SARS-CoV-2-associated. Each spike-specific TCR was assigned to its reactive spike region and to a CD4 or CD8 class using the MIRA data. Log10-transformed breadth and depth values were compared by one-way ANOVA with Sidak's multiple comparisons tests. The clones in this table, taken by TCRdb from immuneACCESS, are in-frame only. Not every clone is retained; where verified, under half of the shortfall comes from an unresolved V gene, and the cause of the rest is unknown. Clone size and V and J calls were adopted from that table, with D and trimming inferred from the DNA. This sample gives 85,000 to 130,000 clones in total; about 86% of them show up just once. Approximately 3.3% of the sample goes to the ten largest clones.

This sequence was found in an adult in good health. Sequencing used peripheral blood, obtained on day 0 of AZD1222 vaccination. The V and J genes are TRBV19 and TRBJ1-3; D gene: possibly TRBD1, on 6 matching bases. CDR3 sequence: CASSIGGDGNTIYF. In nucleotide form, the sequence is TGTGCCAGTAGTATCGGGGGCGACGGAAACACCATATATTTT.